This is a list of T cell receptor beta chains from one sample in a study of beta chain features in type 1 diabetes. The table came from immunoSEQ multiplex PCR; TCRdb's copy has only in-frame clones and leaves some out. The sample includes more than 12,000 clones, roughly 63% of them seen just once. The sample was stem cell memory CD4+ T cells from blood. The receptor set was obtained from a woman younger than 35 with type 1 diabetes. CDR3s include the opening cysteine and the closing phenylalanine or tryptophan. A D gene is named only where the DNA matches it firmly. Clone size, where shown, is once, few, many, or a class for clones that have expanded.

size	J	D	V	CDR3	DNA
-	TRBJ2-3	-	TRBV25-1	CASRGAGTDTQYF	TGTGCCAGCCGGGGGGCCGGCACAGATACGCAGTATTTT
-	TRBJ1-1	-	TRBV5-4	CASSLGDLPEAFF	TGTGCCAGCAGCTTGGGGGACTTGCCTGAAGCTTTCTTT
-	TRBJ1-5	-	TRBV30	CAWGQSHQPQHF	TGTGCCTGGGGACAGTCCCATCAGCCCCAGCATTTT
-	TRBJ1-1	TRBD1	TRBV27	CASSLQGADTEAFF	TGTGCCAGCAGTTTACAGGGGGCGGACACTGAAGCTTTCTTT
once	TRBJ2-6	-	TRBV9	CASRTSGANVLTF	TGTGCCAGCCGGACTTCTGGGGCCAACGTCCTGACTTTC
-	TRBJ1-1	-	TRBV5-1	CASSFSEGAEAFF	TGCGCCAGCAGCTTCTCGGAGGGCGCAGAAGCTTTCTTT
-	TRBJ1-6	TRBD1	TRBV7-9	CASSLRRDRVNSPLHF	TGTGCCAGCAGCTTAAGGCGGGACAGGGTTAATTCACCCCTCCACTTT
few	TRBJ2-7	TRBD2	TRBV11-2	CASSSPSSGLYEQYF	TGTGCCAGCAGCTCACCTAGTAGCGGGCTTTACGAGCAGTACTTC
few	TRBJ2-1	TRBD1	TRBV29-1	CSATSGDRGFNEQFF	TGCAGCGCCACGTCAGGGGACAGGGGGTTCAATGAGCAGTTCTTC
-	TRBJ2-1	TRBD2	TRBV30	CAWSSLGTSGRGSSYNEQFF	TGTGCCTGGAGTTCGCTGGGTACTAGCGGGAGGGGGAGCTCCTACAATGAGCAGTTCTTC
-	TRBJ2-2	-	TRBV30	CAWSVQVQGAGELFF	TGTGCCTGGAGTGTACAAGTCCAGGGCGCCGGGGAGCTGTTTTTT
-	TRBJ1-2	-	TRBV20-1	CSTGITYGYTF	TGCAGCACCGGGATTACCTATGGCTACACCTTC
few	TRBJ2-3	TRBD1	TRBV29-1	CSDRDRGIDTQYF	TGCAGCGACCGGGACAGGGGTATAGATACGCAGTATTTT
-	TRBJ1-2	TRBD1	TRBV10-3	CAISESGQTANYGYTF	TGTGCCATCAGTGAGTCGGGACAGACAGCTAACTATGGCTACACCTTC
once	TRBJ2-1	TRBD2	TRBV15	CATSRSGSSYNEQFF	TGTGCCACCAGTCGTAGCGGGAGCTCCTACAATGAGCAGTTCTTC
-	TRBJ2-7	-	TRBV18	CASSPELYEQYF	TGTGCCAGCTCACCAGAGCTCTACGAGCAGTACTTC
-	TRBJ1-1	-	TRBV2	CASSEVSMNTEAFF	TGTGCCAGCAGTGAGGTTAGCATGAACACTGAAGCTTTCTTT
-	TRBJ2-1	TRBD2	TRBV11-3	CASSQISGRIVNEQFF	TGTGCCAGCAGCCAGATTAGCGGGAGAATCGTAAATGAGCAGTTCTTC
few	TRBJ2-1	TRBD2	TRBV4-3	CASSQSLGGMSSYNEQFF	TGCGCCAGCAGCCAATCCCTGGGAGGGATGAGCTCCTACAATGAGCAGTTCTTC
-	TRBJ1-5	TRBD1	TRBV29-1	CSVTTGDGGNQPQHF	TGCAGCGTGACGACAGGGGATGGAGGCAATCAGCCCCAGCATTTT
once	TRBJ2-7	TRBD2	TRBV7-8	CASSLATQVAGAPSYEQYF	TGTGCCAGCAGCTTAGCGACCCAGGTAGCGGGGGCACCATCCTACGAGCAGTACTTC
-	TRBJ2-5	-	TRBV4-3	CASSQDREKTQYF	TGCGCCAGCAGCCAAGATAGAGAGAAGACCCAGTACTTC
few	TRBJ2-3	TRBD2	TRBV29-1	CSVRGFASGSRTDTQYF	TGCAGCGTGAGAGGGTTCGCTAGCGGGAGTAGGACAGATACGCAGTATTTT
-	TRBJ1-1	TRBD1	TRBV29-1	CSVGRGLGNTEAFF	TGCAGCGTTGGCAGGGGGCTAGGGAACACTGAAGCTTTCTTT
once	TRBJ2-1	TRBD2	TRBV28	CASRGGSSGRAGNEQFF	TGTGCCAGCAGGGGGGGGAGTAGCGGGAGGGCAGGTAATGAGCAGTTCTTC
few	TRBJ1-6	-	TRBV4-3	CASSQDRRNNSPLHF	TGCGCCAGCAGCCAAGATCGCAGGAATAATTCACCCCTCCACTTT
-	TRBJ2-7	TRBD1	TRBV25-1	CASRARDRGGEQYF	TGTGCCAGCAGAGCCCGGGACAGGGGTGGCGAGCAGTACTTC
-	TRBJ2-5	TRBD1	TRBV15	CATSGSGQVGETQYF	TGTGCCACCAGCGGCTCAGGACAGGTGGGGGAGACCCAGTACTTC
-	TRBJ1-2	-	TRBV6-5	CASSSDSFNYGYTF	TGTGCCAGCAGTTCGGACAGCTTTAACTATGGCTACACCTTC
-	TRBJ2-5	TRBD2	TRBV4-1	CASSPGLAGGPGWETQYF	TGCGCCAGCAGCCCGGGACTAGCGGGAGGGCCAGGTTGGGAGACCCAGTACTTC
once	TRBJ2-1	TRBD1	TRBV5-6	CASSSGGRSYNEQFF	TGTGCCAGCAGCTCAGGGGGCCGCTCCTACAATGAGCAGTTCTTC
-	TRBJ1-1	-	TRBV18	CASSRSRDPEAFF	TGTGCCAGCTCACGCAGTCGGGATCCTGAAGCTTTCTTT
-	TRBJ2-1	-	TRBV30	CAWSVPGTYNEQFF	TGTGCCTGGAGTGTCCCCGGTACCTACAATGAGCAGTTCTTC
-	TRBJ2-7	TRBD1	TRBV10-1	CASSEGWQGAEQYF	TGCGCCAGCAGTGAGGGTTGGCAGGGGGCCGAGCAGTACTTC
-	TRBJ2-7	-	TRBV11-1	CASSSGGIGGEQYF	TGTGCCAGCAGCTCGGGAGGTATAGGGGGCGAGCAGTACTTC
-	TRBJ1-1	-	TRBV11-3	CASSATGNTEAFF	TGTGCCAGCAGCGCGACAGGGAACACTGAAGCTTTCTTT
few	TRBJ2-3	TRBD1	TRBV5-1	CASLPGQDTDTQYF	TGCGCCAGCCTCCCAGGACAGGACACAGATACGCAGTATTTT
-	TRBJ1-2	TRBD1	TRBV9	CASSVVGTGSGGYTF	TGTGCCAGCAGCGTAGTAGGGACAGGGTCGGGGGGCTACACCTTC
-	TRBJ2-1	TRBD2	TRBV10-3	CAISGNSGRAGNEQFF	TGTGCCATCAGTGGAAATAGCGGGAGGGCGGGGAATGAGCAGTTCTTC
once	TRBJ1-3	-	TRBV12-5	CASGPGTGRGGNTIYF	TGTGCTAGTGGTCCCGGGACCGGGAGGGGTGGAAACACCATATATTTT
few	TRBJ2-7	TRBD2	TRBV6-6	CASSYTAGGGIEQYF	TGTGCCAGCAGTTACACCGCGGGAGGGGGCATCGAGCAGTACTTC
-	TRBJ2-3	TRBD2	TRBV7-2	CASSLWSGGASTGDTQYF	TGTGCCAGCAGCTTATGGAGCGGGGGGGCATCCACAGGAGATACGCAGTATTTT